The present T cell receptor beta chain was sequenced within a study of neurological immune-mediated disorders. From germline, CDR1 is SNHLY and CDR2 FYNNEI. CDR3 length: 13 residues. Trimming shortened V by 7 bases and J by 4 bases, and 13 bases separated the two germline ends. Time point noted: longitudinal time-point 1 (baseline). The group of healthy controls was made up of people who were blood bank volunteers in Maryland, USA. This clonotype was counted at least ten times. The cDNA came from 5'RACE with 10-nucleotide random UMIs. MiXCR was run by TCRdb on the 5' RACE reads, yielding one entry per CDR3 protein. The sample consists of around 76,000 distinct CDR3 sequences, roughly 10% of them appearing once.

The receptor comes from a man aged 25 to 40 in good health. Sequenced material: PBMCs. V gene TRBV2 combines with J gene TRBJ1-1; a possible D gene is TRBD1 (5 bases). The CDR3: CASIVGGTTEAFF. The CDR3, as DNA: TGTGCCAGCATAGTGGGGGGAACCACTGAAGCTTTCTTT.